This T cell receptor beta chain was recovered during a study of regulatory T cells in long-lasting Graves disease. Time point given: persistent/refractory GD, antithyroid drugs over 5 years with positive TRAb. PBMC-derived RNA was used for the TCR library. The authors built TCR beta libraries using iRepertoire HTBI primers and Arm-PCR of CDR3 regions. From the multiplex PCR reads, TCRdb called clonotypes with MiXCR, one entry per CDR3 protein. The data hold 600,000 to 850,000 distinct CDR3 sequences, with 25% to 35% observed a single time. This clonotype was seen more than once but under ten times. Its target is not known. Germline CDR1 reads MNHNS; CDR2 reads SASEGT. V was pared by 8 bases and J by 4 bases, with 11 bases between. CDR3 size: 12 residues. Whole-study findings and limits: Newly diagnosed Graves' patients had higher TCR diversity than persistent ones. The persistent group shared some 2,700 public clonotypes, more than the approximately 930 shared by new patients.

The material sequenced was peripheral blood mononuclear cells (PBMCs), taken when the disease was refractory, from a patient treated with antithyroid drugs. The sequence came from a female donor with Graves disease. The chain employs TRBV6-1 and TRBJ1-1; no reliable D call. The DNA of the CDR3 is TGTGCCAGCGGCCGGGATGGCACTGAAGCTTTCTTT. It is translated as CASGRDGTEAFF.